The 24 T cell receptor beta chains below all came from one sample that was sequenced in a study of cytomegalovirus exposure and HLA in healthy donors. The PCR made use of 60 Vbeta and 13 Jbeta primers. Produced via immunoSEQ multiplex PCR; TCRdb's table is partial and in-frame only. The table for this sample gives tens of thousands of clones. Sequenced input: PBMCs. All receptors come from a woman in her 30s in good health and CMV-seronegative.

This chain uses TRBV30 with TRBJ2-1, with 7 bases that match TRBD2. Trimming removed 3 bases from V and 5 bases from J; junction bases left unmatched: 7. The germline CDR1 and CDR2 sequences are GTSNPN and SVGIG (reference sequence). The CDR3 has 14 amino acids. The CDR3 spells CAWRRTSANNEQFF. The CDR3, as DNA: TGTGCCTGGAGGCGAACTAGCGCCAACAATGAGCAGTTCTTC.

This chain joins TRBV15 and TRBJ1-4, with 8 bases fitting TRBD1. Germline loops: CDR1 LNHNV, CDR2 YYDKDF (reference sequence). This CDR3 contains 15 residues. The V segment lost 2 bases and the J segment 2 bases; nucleotides outside the gene matches: 1. The CDR3 loop reads CATSRRDRTNEKLFF. For the CDR3, the DNA is TGTGCCACCAGCAGAAGGGACAGGACTAATGAAAAACTGTTTTTT. Together with reference TRBV15 and TRBJ1-4, the CDR3 gives the full variable domain: DAMVIQNPRYQVTQFGKPVTLSCSQTLNHNVMYWYQQKSSQAPKLLFHYYDKDFNNEADTPDNFQSRRPNTSFCFLDIRSPGLGDTAMYLCATSRRDRTNEKLFFGSGTQLSVL.

This sequence joins TRBV6-5 and TRBJ1-5; D is unresolved. Per the germline V gene, CDR1 is MNHEY and CDR2 is SVGAGI. The CDR3 spans 14 residues. V lost 0 bases and J lost 7, with 10 bases in between. In DNA form, the CDR3 reads TGTGCCAGCAGTTACTCGGGGTCGGGGCAGCCCCAGCATTTT. Translating it yields CASSYSGSGQPQHF.

The CDR3 sequence: CAWRDGGTYEQYF. The CDR3 DNA is TGTGCCTGGAGGGACGGGGGAACCTACGAGCAGTACTTC. This chain links TRBV30 with TRBJ2-7; tentatively, D is TRBD2 (6 bases). The germline CDR1 and CDR2 sequences are GTSNPN and SVGIG (reference sequence). The CDR3 runs 13 residues. Trimming left V 3 bases short and J 2 bases short, with 11 bases between.

The gene calls are TRBV18 and TRBJ2-5; D not certain. Trimming pared 0 bases from V and 4 bases from J, leaving 9 bases between. Germline V gene data show CDR1 as KGHSH and CDR2 as LQKENI. The CDR3 length is 14 residues. CDR3 sequence: CASSPPVRSETQYF. The CDR3 DNA sequence: TGTGCCAGCTCACCACCGGTGCGGTCAGAGACCCAGTACTTC.

The genes are TRBV11-2 and TRBJ2-5, with 15 bases that match TRBD2. V shed 5 bases, J shed 5 bases, and the junction held 9 bases outside the gene matches. This CDR3 region has 17 residues. CDR1 and CDR2 (germline): SGHAT, FQNNGV. The CDR3 is CASSRGLAGGLGETQYF. Here the CDR3 DNA reads TGTGCCAGCAGCCGGGGACTAGCGGGAGGCTTAGGGGAGACCCAGTACTTC.

For this clone: This CDR3 is also generated by other DNA sequences in the sample. The chain recombines TRBV7-9 with TRBJ2-7; 8 bases align to TRBD2. Looked up from germline, CDR1 is SEHNR and CDR2 is FQNEAQ (reference sequence). The CDR3 consists of 12 residues. J lost 5 bases, V lost 5 bases, and 2 bases had no gene match. In DNA form, the CDR3 reads TGTGCCAGCAGCCCCGGGGGGGACGAGCAGTACTTC. Its translation is CASSPGGDEQYF.

CDR3 sequence: CASRTGANTGELFF. CDR3 in DNA: TGCGCCTCAAGGACAGGGGCGAACACCGGGGAGCTGTTTTTT. V is TRBV10-2 and J is TRBJ2-2, with TRBD1 matching 9 bases. Germline V gives CDR1 WSHSY, CDR2 SAAADI. The CDR3 is 14 amino acids. The trim removed 11 bases at V and 0 bases at J, leaving 4 bases unmatched.

The chain joins TRBV29-1 to TRBJ1-2, with TRBD1 matching over 7 bases. The V gene's germline CDR1 is SQVTM and CDR2 ANQGSEA. This CDR3 has 15 residues. Unmatched junction bases numbered 12, after V lost 4 bases and J lost 4 bases. The CDR3: CSVASTGKGFYGYTF. For the CDR3, the DNA is TGCAGCGTTGCCTCGACAGGGAAGGGCTTCTATGGCTACACCTTC.

The V call is TRBV7-9, the J call TRBJ2-1; TRBD2 aligns across 8 bases. From germline, CDR1 is SEHNR and CDR2 FQNEAQ (reference sequence). CDR3 size: 17 residues. After removal of 5 bases from V and 2 bases from J, the junction contained 11 bases not matched to a gene. CDR3: CASSPGLAHSPYNEQFF. DNA of the CDR3: TGTGCCAGCAGCCCAGGACTAGCCCATTCCCCCTACAATGAGCAGTTCTTC.

The V gene is TRBV9, the J gene TRBJ1-1; TRBD1 agrees at 7 bases. The V gene end was trimmed by 4 bases and the J gene end by 0 bases; junction bases not matched to a gene: 6. The CDR3 extends over 15 amino acids. Germline V gives CDR1 SGDLS, CDR2 YYNGEE. The CDR3 DNA follows: TGTGCCAGCAGCCCTCGGGACAGCATGAACACTGAAGCTTTCTTT. Its protein is CASSPRDSMNTEAFF. Drawing the rest from reference TRBV9 and TRBJ1-1, the complete variable domain is DSGVTQTPKHLITATGQRVTLRCSPRSGDLSVYWYQQSLDQGLQFLIQYYNGEERAKGNILERFSAQQFPDLHSELNLSSLELGDSALYFCASSPRDSMNTEAFFGQGTRLTVV.

The gene calls are TRBV7-6 and TRBJ2-7; TRBD2 might be the D (5 bases). V dropped 4 bases and J dropped 5 bases, with 18 bases sitting between them. The V gene's germline CDR1 is SGHVS and CDR2 FNYEAQ. The CDR3 has 15 amino acids. For the CDR3, the DNA is TGTGCCAGCAGCTCGGGCTCCGGGGAGTCGGACGAGCAGTACTTC. This translates into CASSSGSGESDEQYF.

The genes are TRBV2 and TRBJ1-1; D gene unclear. In germline, CDR1 is SNHLY, CDR2 FYNNEI. The CDR3 has 13 residues. V was trimmed by 6 bases and J by 2 bases, leaving 10 bases between them. In nucleotides, the CDR3 is TGTGCCAGCAGCGATGCGGTCAACACTGAAGCTTTCTTT. Translated, it gives CASSDAVNTEAFF.

The genes are TRBV30 and TRBJ1-2, with unresolved D. The CDR3 contains 12 residues. Germline assignment: CDR1 GTSNPN and CDR2 SVGIG (reference sequence). V lost 0 bases to trimming and J lost 7 bases, with 9 bases between them. CDR3 residues: CAWSVDTPGYTF. CDR3 in DNA: TGTGCCTGGAGTGTAGACACCCCTGGCTACACCTTC.

The genes are TRBV12-5 and TRBJ2-7, with 9 positions matching TRBD1. J was trimmed by 5 bases and V by 7 bases; bases with no gene match: 12. Germline V CDR1 and CDR2: LGHNT, FRNRAP. There are 15 residues in the CDR3. The CDR3 DNA follows: TGTGCTAGTGCCCTCACCGGGACAGGGTTCCACGAGCAGTACTTC. This gives the protein CASALTGTGFHEQYF.

The genes are TRBV29-1 and TRBJ2-5, with D perhaps matching TRBD2 (6 bases). The germline CDR1 and CDR2 sequences are SQVTM and ANQGSEA. This CDR3 is built from 15 residues. The V end was cut by 4 bases, the J end by 4 bases, with 19 bases between. The CDR3 region has the DNA TGCAGCGTTGCGGTACCAGAAATCGGGGGAGAGACCCAGTACTTC. This translates into CSVAVPEIGGETQYF. The whole variable domain, remainder taken from reference TRBV29-1 and TRBJ2-5, is SAVISQKPSRDICQRGTSLTIQCQVDSQVTMMFWYRQQPGQSLTLIATANQGSEATYESGFVIDKFPISRPNLTFSTLTVSNMSPEDSSIYLCSVAVPEIGGETQYFGPGTRLLVL.

The chain links TRBV18 to TRBJ2-3; 7 bases align to TRBD1. Looked up from germline, CDR1 is KGHSH and CDR2 is LQKENI. There are 17 residues in the CDR3. Trimming took 6 bases from V and 1 from J; bases not matched to a gene: 13. The CDR3 DNA is TGTGCCAGCTCTTACGTATCACAGGGGACAGGCACAGATACGCAGTATTTT. This codes for CASSYVSQGTGTDTQYF.

The V gene is TRBV6-1, the J gene TRBJ2-5; 10 bases line up with TRBD2. Germline values: CDR1 MNHNS, CDR2 SASEGT. The CDR3 spans 13 residues. With V trimmed by 6 bases and J by 4 bases, 2 bases remained unmatched. The CDR3 nucleotides are TGTGCCAGCAGGCTAGCGGGAGCAGAGACCCAGTACTTC. This sequence encodes CASRLAGAETQYF.

The chain employs TRBV6-5 and TRBJ1-2, with 9 nucleotides matching TRBD1. The CDR3 contains 13 residues. Per the germline V gene, CDR1 is MNHEY and CDR2 is SVGAGI. The V gene end was trimmed by 5 bases and the J gene end by 7 bases; junction bases not matched to a gene: 5. CDR3 sequence reads: CASSRDRVRGYTF. The CDR3 DNA is TGTGCCAGCAGTCGGGACAGGGTACGTGGCTACACCTTC.

CDR3 DNA: TGTGCCAGCAGCTCCCGGGACAGGGGGTCCTACGAGCAGTACTTC. Its translation: CASSSRDRGSYEQYF. The chain links TRBV11-2 to TRBJ2-7; 11 bases line up with TRBD1. Trimming took 4 bases from V and 1 from J; bases not matched to a gene: 3. The CDR3 has 15 amino acids. Germline CDR1 is SGHAT and CDR2 is FQNNGV. The whole variable domain, remainder taken from reference TRBV11-2 and TRBJ2-7, is EAGVAQSPRYKIIEKRQSVAFWCNPISGHATLYWYQQILGQGPKLLIQFQNNGVVDDSQLPKDRFSAERLKGVDSTLKIQPAKLEDSAVYLCASSSRDRGSYEQYFGPGTRLTVT.

V and J are TRBV6-6 and TRBJ1-1; D is possibly TRBD1 (6 bases). V lost 4 bases and J lost 5, with 17 bases in between. Looked up from germline, CDR1 is MNHNY and CDR2 is SVGAGI (reference sequence). The CDR3 contains 15 residues. CDR3 nucleotide sequence: TGTGCCAGCAGTTCCGGGGACACAGGTTTTACTGAAGCTTTCTTT. This translates into CASSSGDTGFTEAFF.

CDR3 bases: TGTGCCAGCAGCCTCAGGACAGATAACTATGGCTACACCTTC. It codes for CASSLRTDNYGYTF. The V gene is TRBV5-5, the J gene TRBJ1-2, with D possibly TRBD1 on 6 matching bases. V was clipped by 4 bases and J by 1 base, with 11 bases between them. The CDR3 covers 14 residues. Germline V gene lookup returns CDR1 SGHKS and CDR2 YYEKEE (reference sequence).

The chain links TRBV6-6 to TRBJ1-4; 7 bases align to TRBD1. Germline V gene sequence: CDR1 MNHNY, CDR2 SVGAGI (reference sequence). This CDR3 has 15 residues. V shed 4 bases and J 3 bases; nucleotides not matched to a gene: 5. The chain's CDR3 is CASSFRGQANEKLFF. Written as DNA, the CDR3 is TGTGCCAGCAGTTTCCGCGGACAGGCTAATGAAAAACTGTTTTTT.

Of note for this clone: The junction and the germline gene differ at one end; a read error may be behind it. V is TRBV6-1 and J is TRBJ2-7; 11 bases line up with TRBD1. CDR1 MNHNS and CDR2 SASEGT come from the germline V gene. CDR3 length equals 13 residues. CDR3 DNA: TGTGCCAGCAGCGGACAGGGGGCCCCCTTTTGCAACTTC. As protein: CASSGQGAPFCNF.